The rows below give T cell receptor beta chains drawn from one sample of a study of cytotoxic CD8 clonotypes in ibrutinib-treated CLL. Method: immunoSEQ multiplex PCR; TCRdb's copy keeps in-frame clones and lacks some. The table shows about 140,000 clones, with around 82% occurring only once. This specimen was PBMCs, taken after 36 months of ibrutinib treatment. The receptors shown here come from a human donor with chronic lymphocytic leukemia. Both conserved end residues are part of each CDR3. D genes are given only for firm matches. For some rows the clone size is stated as once, few or many, or as a class when expanded; others skip it.

J | size | V | D | CDR3 | DNA
TRBJ1-3 | once | TRBV6-5 | TRBD1 | CASSYRTGGAGNTIYF | TGTGCCAGCAGTTACCGGACAGGGGGCGCTGGAAACACCATATATTTT
TRBJ1-5 | - | TRBV19 | - | CASKVGNSDQPQHF | TGTGCCAGTAAGGTGGGGAATTCGGACCAGCCCCAGCATTTT
TRBJ2-5 | - | TRBV5-1 | TRBD1 | CASSFSGTGQETQYF | TGCGCCAGCAGCTTTTCCGGGACAGGGCAAGAGACCCAGTACTTC
TRBJ1-2 | few | TRBV30 | - | CASRVPNGYTF | TGTGCCTCTCGAGTTCCCAATGGCTACACCTTC
TRBJ2-7 | - | TRBV29-1 | - | CSVDLWGEQYF | TGCAGCGTTGATCTCTGGGGCGAGCAGTACTTC
TRBJ1-2 | - | TRBV28 | TRBD1 | CASNPTGKDGYTF | TGTGCCAGCAATCCGACAGGGAAGGATGGCTACACCTTC
TRBJ1-4 | - | TRBV5-1 | TRBD1 | CASRTGDNEKLFF | TGCGCCTCCAGGACAGGGGATAATGAAAAACTGTTTTTT
TRBJ2-5 | - | TRBV9 | TRBD1 | CASSVGTGGGQETQYF | TGTGCCAGCAGCGTAGGTACAGGGGGAGGCCAAGAGACCCAGTACTTC
TRBJ1-2 | - | TRBV5-1 | - | CASSLTGNLGGYTF | TGCGCCAGCAGCTTGACAGGGAACCTAGGGGGCTACACCTTC
TRBJ1-2 | - | TRBV7-8 | - | CASSRESNYGYTF | TGTGCCAGCAGCCGAGAATCCAACTATGGCTACACCTTC
TRBJ1-1 | - | TRBV5-4 | TRBD1 | CASSWGQEVGAFF | TGTGCCAGCAGCTGGGGACAGGAAGTAGGAGCTTTCTTT
TRBJ1-1 | - | TRBV28 | - | CASSPPGGVGEAFF | TGTGCCAGCAGTCCCCCCGGAGGGGTGGGTGAAGCTTTCTTT
TRBJ2-7 | few | TRBV18 | TRBD1 | CASSPAQGAWEQYF | TGTGCCAGCTCACCAGCACAGGGGGCATGGGAGCAGTACTTC
TRBJ2-7 | - | TRBV11-2 | TRBD1 | CASSLVQGVRGEQYF | TGTGCCAGCAGCTTAGTTCAGGGGGTAAGGGGCGAGCAGTACTTC
TRBJ2-7 | - | TRBV6-5 | - | CASSGGYEQYF | TGTGCCAGCAGTGGGGGCTACGAGCAGTACTTC
TRBJ1-6 | - | TRBV6-5 | TRBD1 | CASSYGQGNSPLHF | TGTGCCAGCAGTTACGGACAGGGAAATTCACCCCTCCACTTT
TRBJ1-2 | - | TRBV30 | - | CAWMRPGLPGGYGYTF | TGTGCCTGGATGCGCCCGGGCCTCCCGGGGGGATATGGCTACACCTTC
TRBJ1-2 | - | TRBV28 | - | CASSLGEHNYGYTF | TGTGCCAGCAGTTTGGGGGAGCATAACTATGGCTACACCTTC
TRBJ2-7 | - | TRBV19 | - | CASSMGLSVDEQYF | TGTGCCAGTAGTATGGGTCTGTCGGTCGACGAGCAGTACTTC
TRBJ1-4 | - | TRBV19 | - | CASSRYEKLFF | TGTGCCAGTAGTCGTTATGAAAAACTGTTTTTT
TRBJ2-3 | - | TRBV13 | TRBD2 | CASSLQREGKDTQYF | TGTGCCAGCAGCTTACAGCGGGAGGGCAAAGATACGCAGTATTTT
TRBJ2-3 | - | TRBV2 | TRBD2 | CASIILAGADTQYF | TGTGCCAGCATTATCCTAGCGGGGGCAGATACGCAGTATTTT
TRBJ2-5 | - | TRBV11-1 | - | CASSLGILETQYF | TGTGCCAGCAGCTTGGGAATACTGGAGACCCAGTACTTC
TRBJ2-3 | - | TRBV19 | TRBD2 | CASSKRLGLAPDTQYF | TGTGCCAGTAGCAAAAGATTGGGACTAGCGCCAGATACGCAGTATTTT
TRBJ2-1 | - | TRBV18 | TRBD2 | CASSPPWLAGSNEQFF | TGTGCCAGCTCACCACCGTGGCTAGCGGGGAGTAACGAGCAGTTCTTC